One and the same sample provided the 32 T cell receptor beta chains below, sequenced in a study of technical replicates of blood from several donors. The assay was immunoSEQ multiplex PCR, and TCRdb's table has in-frame clones only and misses some. Of fewer than 85,000 clones listed, about 95% were seen once; the top ten hold about 0.25%. Sequencing input: T cells isolated from PBMCs. The source of these receptors is a human donor in good health.

V and J are TRBV5-4 and TRBJ2-1, with D unclear. Germline-derived CDR1 and CDR2 are SGHNT and YYREEE (reference sequence). The ends were cut back, 3 bases at V and 7 bases at J, with 8 bases in the middle. The CDR3 is 12 amino acids. The CDR3 protein is CASSSYLNEQFF. In DNA, the CDR3 is TGTGCCAGCAGCTCGTACTTGAATGAGCAGTTCTTC. Together with reference TRBV5-4 and TRBJ2-1, the CDR3 gives the full variable domain: ETGVTQSPTHLIKTRGQQVTLRCSSQSGHNTVSWYQQALGQGPQFIFQYYREEENGRGNFPPRFSGLQFPNYSSELNVNALELDDSALYLCASSSYLNEQFFGPGTRLTVL.

V is TRBV7-9 and J is TRBJ1-1, with 10 nucleotides matching TRBD1. Germline V gene data show CDR1 as SEHNR and CDR2 as FQNEAQ (reference sequence). V lost 9 bases to trimming and J lost 1 base; unmatched junction nucleotides: 11. CDR3 length equals 16 residues. This CDR3 is CASSKGTGVENTEAFF. The CDR3 nucleotides are TGTGCCAGTAGCAAGGGGACAGGGGTCGAGAACACTGAAGCTTTCTTT. The complete variable domain, with remaining parts taken from reference TRBV7-9 and TRBJ1-1, reads DTGVSQNPRHKITKRGQNVTFRCDPISEHNRLYWYRQTLGQGPEFLTYFQNEAQLEKSRLLSDRFSAERPKGSFSTLEIQRTEQGDSAMYLCASSKGTGVENTEAFFGQGTRLTVV.

The gene calls are TRBV29-1 and TRBJ2-5, with 9 positions matching TRBD1. The CDR3 is made up of 14 amino acids. Trimming removed 7 bases from V and 5 bases from J; junction bases left unmatched: 11. Per the germline V gene, CDR1 is SQVTM and CDR2 is ANQGSEA. CDR3 nucleotides: TGCAGCGGAAGAGGGACAGGGCTTGGGGAGACCCAGTACTTC. Amino acid sequence: CSGRGTGLGETQYF.

V is TRBV6-1 and J is TRBJ1-3; D gene ambiguous. CDR1 and CDR2 from the germline V gene are MNHNS and SASEGT. V lost 4 bases to trimming and J lost 1 base, with 11 bases between them. The CDR3 loop spans 15 amino acids. CDR3 sequence reads: CASSGLRGSGNTIYF. CDR3 nucleotide sequence: TGTGCCAGCAGTGGCCTAAGAGGTTCTGGAAACACCATATATTTT.

The V gene is TRBV6-1, the J gene TRBJ2-3; 10 nucleotides align to TRBD2. The CDR3 has 15 residues. The germline V gene has CDR1 MNHNS and CDR2 SASEGT. V lost 4 bases and J lost 2; bases outside the gene matches: 3. The CDR3 sequence: CASSGGLAVTDTQYF. Written as DNA, the CDR3 is TGTGCCAGCAGTGGTGGACTAGCGGTCACAGATACGCAGTATTTT.

The chain carries TRBV18 and TRBJ1-2; D unclear. Germline V gives CDR1 KGHSH, CDR2 LQKENI. The CDR3 length is 15 residues. Trimming removed 0 bases from V and 8 bases from J, with 16 bases in between. CDR3 sequence (DNA): TGTGCCAGCTCACCACCTACGGCGGGCCCCCAGGGCTACACCTTC. Amino acid sequence: CASSPPTAGPQGYTF.

This chain joins TRBV4-1 and TRBJ1-3, with D maybe TRBD1 (6 bases). Between the trimmed V and J ends, which lost 10 bases and 3 bases, there was a span of 25 bases. Germline V gene sequence: CDR1 MGHRA, CDR2 YSYEKL. The CDR3 runs 17 residues. The CDR3 sequence is CATNRAPRSVHGNTIYF. In DNA form, the CDR3 reads TGCGCCACCAACAGGGCCCCGCGTTCAGTGCATGGAAACACCATATATTTT.

This chain links TRBV7-3 with TRBJ1-1; D is ambiguous. Germline-derived CDR1 and CDR2 are SGHTA and FQGTGA. The CDR3 runs to 13 residues. V lost 5 bases and J 1 base, leaving 8 bases between the germline ends. The CDR3 is CASSPQQNTEAFF. The CDR3 nucleotides read TGTGCCAGCAGCCCACAACAGAACACTGAAGCTTTCTTT.

The V and J genes are TRBV18 and TRBJ2-7, with D tentatively TRBD2 (6 bases). Deletions cut 3 bases from V and 3 bases from J, with 12 bases between. Germline assignment: CDR1 KGHSH and CDR2 LQKENI. This CDR3 has 14 amino acids. CDR3 protein: CASSPREKYYEQYF. The CDR3 DNA reads TGTGCCAGCTCACCCCGGGAGAAGTACTACGAGCAGTACTTC.

The V gene is TRBV30, the J gene TRBJ2-2, with TRBD1 matching 9 bases. This CDR3 comprises 13 residues. J lost 6 bases, V lost 5 bases, and 4 bases had no gene match. CDR1 is GTSNPN, CDR2 SVGIG, per germline (reference sequence). The CDR3 spells CAWGQGISGELFF. DNA of the CDR3: TGTGCCTGGGGACAGGGGATTTCCGGGGAGCTGTTTTTT.

The chain carries TRBV27 and TRBJ2-1, with 8 bases matching TRBD1. The V gene end was trimmed by 8 bases and the J gene end by 5 bases; junction bases not matched to a gene: 11. Germline V gives CDR1 MNHEY, CDR2 SMNVEV (reference sequence). The CDR3 contains 15 residues. In DNA form, the CDR3 reads TGTGCCAGCGGGCGGGACAGGACTTTAAACAATGAGCAGTTCTTC. It codes for CASGRDRTLNNEQFF.

The chain is built from TRBV30 and TRBJ1-6; D call uncertain. Germline V CDR1 and CDR2: GTSNPN, SVGIG (reference sequence). CDR3 length: 13 residues. With 3 bases removed from V and 2 bases from J, the gap between germline ends came to 5 bases. CDR3 loop: CAWSRAYNSPLHF. In DNA form, the CDR3 reads TGTGCCTGGAGCCGGGCCTATAATTCACCCCTCCACTTT.

This rearrangement joins TRBV30 to TRBJ2-7, with 7 bases matching TRBD2. The germline V gene encodes CDR1 GTSNPN and CDR2 SVGIG (reference sequence). The CDR3 is 21 residues long. V trimming: 0 bases; J trimming: 5 bases; junction bases outside the gene matches: 28. The CDR3 protein is CAWSVLRGGSSRVGSGDEQYF. For the CDR3, the DNA is TGTGCCTGGAGTGTACTGAGGGGAGGGTCATCAAGGGTGGGATCGGGGGACGAGCAGTACTTC.

The V and J genes are TRBV7-6 and TRBJ1-1, with TRBD1 as a possible D gene (5 bases). The CDR3 length is 18 residues. Trimming cost V 3 bases and J 1 base, with 21 bases left between them. Germline loops: CDR1 SGHVS, CDR2 FNYEAQ. This chain's CDR3 is CASSLDSSGTTSNTEAFF. The CDR3 DNA is TGTGCCAGCAGCTTGGATTCCAGCGGGACGACTTCGAACACTGAAGCTTTCTTT.

This chain connects TRBV27 to TRBJ2-1, with TRBD1 matching 10 bases. V dropped 2 bases and J dropped 7; count of bases not matched to a gene: 5. Germline CDR1 reads MNHEY; CDR2 reads SMNVEV (reference sequence). The CDR3 consists of 15 residues. CDR3 sequence: CASSLEGQGRNEQFF. The CDR3 nucleotides are TGTGCCAGCAGTTTAGAGGGACAGGGGAGGAATGAGCAGTTCTTC.

The rearrangement uses TRBV28 and TRBJ2-5; 9 nucleotides align to TRBD1. CDR1 and CDR2 (germline): MDHEN, SYDVKM. V was pared by 6 bases and J by 4 bases, with 12 bases of the junction left unmatched. This CDR3 comprises 16 residues. CDR3 in DNA: TGTGCCAGCAGCTCAGGGTACAGGGGGCTTCGAGAGACCCAGTACTTC. Residues: CASSSGYRGLRETQYF.

The rearrangement links TRBV4-1 to TRBJ1-5; D is unclear. The CDR3 totals 16 residues. CDR1 is MGHRA, CDR2 YSYEKL, per germline. Trimming shortened V by 1 base and J by 4 bases, and 14 bases separated the two germline ends. In DNA, the CDR3 is TGCGCCAGCAGCCAAGCAAACGGCAGAGGTAATCAGCCCCAGCATTTT. It codes for CASSQANGRGNQPQHF.

The chain employs TRBV6-5 and TRBJ2-5; TRBD2 matches at 10 bases. The CDR3 is 15 amino acids. The V and J ends lost 4 bases and 5 bases, in that order; junction bases with no gene match: 7. Germline lookup yields CDR1 MNHEY and CDR2 SVGAGI. Written as DNA, the CDR3 is TGTGCCAGCAGTTTCTCTAGCGGGAGATGGGAGACCCAGTACTTC. Translated, it gives CASSFSSGRWETQYF.

This clone was observed once. The V gene is TRBV4-1, the J gene TRBJ1-5; no firm D call. Germline lookup yields CDR1 MGHRA and CDR2 YSYEKL. V dropped 0 bases and J dropped 1 base, with 4 bases sitting between them. The CDR3 has 14 residues. The CDR3: CASSQDISNQPQHF. The DNA of the CDR3 is TGCGCCAGCAGCCAAGATATAAGCAATCAGCCCCAGCATTTT.

The CDR3 loop reads CAWSELGGVADEQYF. The CDR3 DNA is TGTGCCTGGAGTGAACTCGGGGGGGTCGCGGACGAGCAGTACTTC. The chain links TRBV30 to TRBJ2-7, with 8 bases fitting TRBD2. CDR1 and CDR2 from the germline V gene are GTSNPN and SVGIG (reference sequence). The CDR3 extends over 15 amino acids. J lost 5 bases, V lost 1 base, and 10 bases had no gene match.

V gene TRBV6-1 combines with J gene TRBJ2-7; 7 bases agree with TRBD1. The CDR3 totals 14 residues. The V gene end was trimmed by 6 bases and the J gene end by 3 bases; junction bases not matched to a gene: 8. Per the germline V gene, CDR1 is MNHNS and CDR2 is SASEGT. In DNA, the CDR3 is TGTGCCAGCAGCGTGGCAGGGGGTTACTACGAGCAGTACTTC. Translating it yields CASSVAGGYYEQYF.

V usage is TRBV11-2 and J usage is TRBJ2-5; no firm D call. This CDR3 region has 12 residues. Germline V gene lookup returns CDR1 SGHAT and CDR2 FQNNGV. The germline V and J ends were trimmed by 4 bases and 5 bases, with 8 bases remaining between them. DNA of the CDR3: TGTGCCAGCAGCTACGACGGGGAGACCCAGTACTTC. This encodes CASSYDGETQYF.

The chain is built from TRBV19 and TRBJ1-6; D gene ambiguous. Germline CDR1 reads LNHDA; CDR2 reads SQIVND (reference sequence). The CDR3 consists of 14 residues. V shed 1 base and J shed 7 bases, with 8 bases lying between them. The CDR3 sequence: CASSIGLANSPLHF. The CDR3 bases are TGTGCCAGTAGTATAGGATTGGCCAATTCACCCCTCCACTTT.

The CDR3 DNA follows: TGTGCCAGCAGTCCAATCGACAGGTCCTACGAGCAGTACTTC. It translates to CASSPIDRSYEQYF. The chain employs TRBV27 and TRBJ2-7; D might be TRBD1 (6 bases). Trimming cost V 5 bases and J 1 base, with 12 bases left between them. Germline loops: CDR1 MNHEY, CDR2 SMNVEV (reference sequence). CDR3 length equals 14 residues.

V usage is TRBV5-1 and J usage is TRBJ1-5; 8 positions agree with TRBD1. Trimming cost V 5 bases and J 0 bases; bases outside gene matches: 7. Germline V gene lookup returns CDR1 SGHRS and CDR2 YFSETQ. This CDR3 is 16 amino acids long. The CDR3 is CASRRPRGHSNQPQHF. CDR3 sequence (DNA): TGCGCCAGCAGGCGCCCCAGGGGGCATAGCAATCAGCCCCAGCATTTT. The full variable domain, its missing parts supplied by reference TRBV5-1 and TRBJ1-5, is KAGVTQTPRYLIKTRGQQVTLSCSPISGHRSVSWYQQTPGQGLQFLFEYFSETQRNKGNFPGRFSGRQFSNSRSEMNVSTLELGDSALYLCASRRPRGHSNQPQHFGDGTRLSIL.

This clone showed up just once. The chain joins TRBV4-1 to TRBJ2-3, with 9 nucleotides matching TRBD2. V gave up 1 base and J gave up 3 bases; unmatched junction bases: 8. Germline V gene lookup returns CDR1 MGHRA and CDR2 YSYEKL. The CDR3 is made up of 17 amino acids. CDR3 sequence: CASSQGRGLANTDTQYF. Written as DNA, the CDR3 is TGCGCCAGCAGCCAAGGGCGAGGACTAGCGAATACAGATACGCAGTATTTT.

The chain carries TRBV5-6 and TRBJ2-7; 8 bases are a match to TRBD2. J gave up 1 base and V 4 bases, and 7 bases lay outside the gene matches. The germline CDR1 and CDR2 sequences are SGHDT and YYEEEE. CDR3 length: 15 amino acids. CDR3 bases: TGTGCCAGCAGCCCTATCGCGGGAGGTTCCTACGAGCAGTACTTC. It yields the protein CASSPIAGGSYEQYF.

As DNA, the CDR3 is TGTGCCAGCAGCCAGGGACTCGCGAAGGGAAACACCATATATTTT. Amino acids: CASSQGLAKGNTIYF. The rearrangement links TRBV9 to TRBJ1-3; D is possibly TRBD1 (5 bases). This CDR3 comprises 15 residues. The V gene's germline CDR1 is SGDLS and CDR2 YYNGEE. Trimming took 4 bases from V and 4 from J, leaving 15 bases between them.

The chain links TRBV27 to TRBJ1-2, with 8 nucleotides matching TRBD1. There are 15 residues in the CDR3. V lost 5 bases to trimming and J lost 0 bases; unmatched junction nucleotides: 5. Looked up from germline, CDR1 is MNHEY and CDR2 is SMNVEV (reference sequence). The CDR3 nucleotides are TGTGCCAGCAGTGAGACAGGGGCAACTAACTATGGCTACACCTTC. It yields the protein CASSETGATNYGYTF.

V usage is TRBV27 and J usage is TRBJ2-7; D not certain. With 10 bases removed from V and 5 bases from J, the gap between germline ends came to 15 bases. Germline V gene lookup returns CDR1 MNHEY and CDR2 SMNVEV (reference sequence). This CDR3 has 12 residues. The CDR3 DNA reads TGTGCCACCTTCCTAACCCAGGACGAGCAGTACTTC. Translation gives CATFLTQDEQYF.

The chain is built from TRBV25-1 and TRBJ2-1, with 11 positions matching TRBD2. CDR1 and CDR2 (germline): MGHDK, SYGVNS. Trimming removed 3 bases from V and 8 bases from J; junction bases left unmatched: 9. The CDR3 has 16 residues. The CDR3 DNA sequence: TGTGCCAGCAGTGAGATTAGCGGGGGGGCTATGGATGAGCAGTTCTTC. It codes for CASSEISGGAMDEQFF.

This chain uses TRBV7-8 with TRBJ2-5; 8 bases map to TRBD2. This CDR3 is built from 15 residues. Germline trimming cut 4 bases from V and 4 bases from J; bases unmatched to any gene: 8. CDR1 and CDR2 from the germline V gene are SGHVS and FQNEAQ. For the CDR3, the DNA is TGTGCCAGCAGCTCCTCCGTCCTAGCGGGAGAGACCCAGTACTTC. Protein sequence: CASSSSVLAGETQYF.